This T cell receptor beta chain was found in a study of TIL therapy for anti-PD-1-resistant metastatic lung cancer. The sample's time point: pre-treatment sample, taken before nivolumab and TIL therapy. Adults with stage 4 NSCLC were enrolled in a phase I trial. V was clipped by 11 bases and J by 0 bases, with 11 bases between them. Germline V gene lookup returns CDR1 ENHRY and CDR2 SYGVKD. CDR3 length: 13 residues. A remark on this clone: Its antigen is currently unknown.

Study findings and constraints: This highly selected cohort may not generalize to typical lung cancer patients.

Sequencing used immunoSEQ v3. Sequencing used immunoSEQ multiplex PCR; TCRdb keeps in-frame clones, though not all of them. The sample has just over 20,000 clones, about four fifths seen once; the top ten hold around 6.8%. This chain uses TRBV10-3 with TRBJ1-3; D may be TRBD1 (5 bases). The clonotype originates from a person between 30 and 79 years old with non-small cell lung cancer. This sample comprised blood, obtained at baseline. The CDR3 DNA follows: TGTGCCGCACAGGACGGCTCTGGAAACACCATATATTTT. As protein: CAAQDGSGNTIYF.